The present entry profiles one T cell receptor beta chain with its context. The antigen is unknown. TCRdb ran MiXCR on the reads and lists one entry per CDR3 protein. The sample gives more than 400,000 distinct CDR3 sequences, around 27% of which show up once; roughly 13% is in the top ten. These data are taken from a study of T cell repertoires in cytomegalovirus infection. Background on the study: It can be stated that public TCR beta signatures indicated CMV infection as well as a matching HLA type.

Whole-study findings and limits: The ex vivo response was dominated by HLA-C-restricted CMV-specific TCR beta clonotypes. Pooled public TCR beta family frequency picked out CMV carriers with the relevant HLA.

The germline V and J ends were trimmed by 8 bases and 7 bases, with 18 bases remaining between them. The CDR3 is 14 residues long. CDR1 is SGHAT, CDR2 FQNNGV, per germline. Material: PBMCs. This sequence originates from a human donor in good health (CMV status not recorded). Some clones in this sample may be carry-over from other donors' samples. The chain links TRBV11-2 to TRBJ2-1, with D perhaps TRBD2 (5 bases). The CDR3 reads CASSELGAENEQFF. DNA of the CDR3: TGTGCCAGCTCAGAATTAGGAGCGGAGAATGAGCAGTTCTTC.